This is a list of T cell receptor beta chains from one sample in a study of T cells of healthy individuals. TCRdb analysed the 5' RACE reads with MiXCR anew, one entry per CDR3 protein. The sample yields some 100,000 distinct CDR3 sequences, 17% seen once. These TCRs come from a human donor in good health. CDR3s include the opening cysteine and the closing phenylalanine or tryptophan. The D gene is left open where the match is weak. A row's size may be missing; if present it is once, few, many or a size class.

j_call clone_size d_call v_call cdr3_nt cdr3_aa
TRBJ1-5 many NA TRBV15 TGTGCCACCAGCACCTCTCAAGGGCAGCCCCAGCATTTT CATSTSQGQPQHF
TRBJ2-6 many NA TRBV27 TGTGCCAGCAGTGCACTTGGGGCCAACGTCCTGACTTTC CASSALGANVLTF
TRBJ1-1 NA NA TRBV3-1 TGTGCCAGCAGCCAACTTTCCGGGAGGAACACTGAAGCTTTCTTT CASSQLSGRNTEAFF
TRBJ1-6 many NA TRBV11-2 TGTGCCAGCAGCCCGACAGGACGTCGTAATTCACCCCTCCACTTT CASSPTGRRNSPLHF
TRBJ1-6 few NA TRBV6-7 TGTGCCAGCCCATATTCGCCCCACGGGACACCCGTCTTTTCACCCCTCCACTTT CASPYSPHGTPVFSPLHF
TRBJ1-1 NA TRBD1 TRBV4-2 TGTGCCAGCAGCCAACCGGACAGGGAAATTTTGGACACTGAAGCTTTCTTT CASSQPDREILDTEAFF
TRBJ2-1 many NA TRBV13 TGTGCCAGCAGCTTTTTAGGGGGCAATGAGCAGTTCTTC CASSFLGGNEQFF
TRBJ2-7 NA TRBD1 TRBV7-2 TGTGCCAGCAGCGAACAGACAGGGCGAACCTACGAGCAGTACTTC CASSEQTGRTYEQYF
TRBJ2-1 many NA TRBV29-1 TGCAGCGTTGGGGGGTTATTCGATGAGCAGTTCTTC CSVGGLFDEQFF
TRBJ1-2 NA NA TRBV27 TGTGCCAGCAGTCCAGCAGCAGGGATTAACTATGGCTACACCTTC CASSPAAGINYGYTF
TRBJ2-5 NA NA TRBV7-9 TGTGCCAGCAGCTTTCCGGAGACCCAGTACTTC CASSFPETQYF
TRBJ2-3 NA NA TRBV5-6 TGTGCCAGCAGCCCTCGACCGAGGATAGATACGCAGTATTTT CASSPRPRIDTQYF
TRBJ2-7 few TRBD1 TRBV20-1 TGCAGTGCTAGTCCCGGGACAGGGGGCGGCGAGCAGTACTTC CSASPGTGGGEQYF
TRBJ2-3 NA TRBD2 TRBV28 TGTGCCAGCAACCCCGGAACTAGCGGGGCCACAGATACGCAGTATTTT CASNPGTSGATDTQYF
TRBJ1-2 NA NA TRBV28 TGTGCCAGCAGTCCTTCGAGGCCGGCCGGGGGCCATGGCTACACCTTC CASSPSRPAGGHGYTF
TRBJ2-2 NA NA TRBV7-2 TGTGCCAGCAGCTTAGAAGGTCTGCCGAACACCGGGGAGCTGTTTTTT CASSLEGLPNTGELFF
TRBJ1-6 NA TRBD1 TRBV3-1 TGTGCCAGCAGCCAAGGGTCCGCCGGGACAGAGAATTCACCCCTCCACTTT CASSQGSAGTENSPLHF
TRBJ1-1 few NA TRBV6-6 TGTGCCAGCAGTCACCGGGGGGGGATAGAGGACGCTGAAGCTTTCTTT CASSHRGGIEDAEAFF
TRBJ2-1 NA TRBD1 TRBV7-2 TGTGCCAGCAGCCTGGAAGGACAGGCCAATGAGCAGTTCTTC CASSLEGQANEQFF
TRBJ2-3 many TRBD2 TRBV7-3 TGTGCCAGCAAGTGTGCCGCTAGCGGGAGTTTTGGGACAGATACGCAGTATTTT CASKCAASGSFGTDTQYF
TRBJ2-7 NA TRBD1 TRBV7-9 TGTGCCAGCAGCGCAGGGACAGGGGACGAGCAGTACTTC CASSAGTGDEQYF
TRBJ2-5 NA TRBD1 TRBV6-2/TRBV6-3 TGTGCCAGCAGCAACGACAGGGACGAGACCCAGTACTTC CASSNDRDETQYF
TRBJ2-7 NA TRBD1 TRBV12-3/TRBV12-4 TGTGCCAGCAGGACCGGGACAGGGGTGGACGAGCAGTACTTC CASRTGTGVDEQYF
TRBJ2-5 few TRBD2 TRBV5-6 TGTGCCAGCAGCTATGTACCCGGGGGGCAAGAGACCCAGTACTTC CASSYVPGGQETQYF
TRBJ1-2 NA NA TRBV4-1 TGCGCCAGCAGCCCGACTGGGGCACAGGCGAATGGCTACACCTTC CASSPTGAQANGYTF
TRBJ1-5 many NA TRBV28 TGTGCCAGCAGTCTTACAGCTAACAATCAGCCCCAGCATTTT CASSLTANNQPQHF
TRBJ2-1 many NA TRBV6-1 TGTGCCAGCAGTGAAAGTGGGGAGAACAATGAGCAGTTCTTC CASSESGENNEQFF
TRBJ2-5 NA TRBD1 TRBV29-1 TGCAGCGTTGAAGATAACAGGGGAGAGACCCAGTACTTC CSVEDNRGETQYF
TRBJ1-1 few NA TRBV18 TGTGCCAGCTCACCACCCTGGGGGGACACTGAAGCTTTCTTT CASSPPWGDTEAFF
TRBJ2-2 NA NA TRBV12-5 TGTGCTAGTGGTTTGGTACGGTCGGCCACAGACACCGGGGAGCTGTTTTTT CASGLVRSATDTGELFF
TRBJ1-1 NA NA TRBV4-3 TGCGCCAGCAGCCAAGAATCGGGGGCCACTGAAGCTTTCTTT CASSQESGATEAFF
TRBJ1-2 NA NA TRBV4-1 TGCGCCAGCAGCCAAGATATGGGGGAAAGTGGCTACACCTTC CASSQDMGESGYTF
TRBJ2-3 NA TRBD2 TRBV7-2 TGTGCCGGCACCTTACGACCTAGCGGGGGGGCTTATCTGCAGTATTTT CAGTLRPSGGAYLQYF
TRBJ2-1 NA TRBD2 TRBV7-7 TGTGCTAGCAGCTCGGGACTAGCGGGGACCAATGAGCAGTTCTTC CASSSGLAGTNEQFF
TRBJ2-1 few NA TRBV6-1 TGTGCCAGCAGTGAACCCGGGGGCCCCTACAATGAGCAGTTCTTC CASSEPGGPYNEQFF
TRBJ2-3 NA NA TRBV6-2/TRBV6-3 TGTGCCAGCACCGACCTCTCTATCACAGATACGCAGTATTTT CASTDLSITDTQYF
TRBJ2-7 NA TRBD1 TRBV29-1 TGCAGCGTTGGGACAGGGGGCGTCGAGCAGTACTTC CSVGTGGVEQYF
TRBJ2-5 NA NA TRBV18 TGTGCCAGCTCACCATACCCGGACCAAGAGACCCAGTACTTC CASSPYPDQETQYF
TRBJ2-5 many NA TRBV20-1 TGCAGTGCTGAAATGGCGGAGACCCAGTACTTC CSAEMAETQYF
TRBJ1-4 NA NA TRBV7-9 TGTGCCAGCAGCGGTCCGAGGGCCCCACTGTTTTTT CASSGPRAPLFF
TRBJ1-2 many NA TRBV5-5 TGTGCCAGCAGCATAGAGGGGGTGGTATGGTATGGCTACACCTTC CASSIEGVVWYGYTF
TRBJ2-1 NA NA TRBV20-1 TGCAGTGCTAGCCGACTTGGCGGGGCCGGGGGTGAGCAGTTCTTC CSASRLGGAGGEQFF
TRBJ1-2 many NA TRBV4-1 TGCGCCAGCAGCCAAGTCGGGCCTGGGGGCTACACCTTC CASSQVGPGGYTF
TRBJ1-6 NA TRBD1 TRBV12-3/TRBV12-4 TGTGCCAGCAGGTACTCAGGGGGCGGTAATTCACCCCTCCACTTT CASRYSGGGNSPLHF
TRBJ1-1 few TRBD1 TRBV20-1 TGCAGTGCCACTAGGACAGGGACGCGAACTGAAGCTTTCTTT CSATRTGTRTEAFF
TRBJ1-3 NA TRBD1 TRBV6-6 TGTGCCAGCAGTCCCCCGGGACAGAGCTCTGGAAACACCATATATTTT CASSPPGQSSGNTIYF
TRBJ2-1 few NA TRBV4-2 TGTGCCAGCAGCCAAGGCCTATCTCCTGGCAATGAGCAGTTCTTC CASSQGLSPGNEQFF
TRBJ2-2 NA TRBD2 TRBV6-5 TGTGCCAGCAGAGGGACTAGCGGAGGGAACACCGGGGAGCTGTTTTTT CASRGTSGGNTGELFF
TRBJ1-2 NA NA TRBV4-1 TGCGCCAGCAGCCAAGCTGTGGAGAGCTATAACTATGGCTACACCTTC CASSQAVESYNYGYTF
TRBJ2-2 few TRBD1 TRBV10-3 TGTGCCATCAGTGAGGGGACAGGGCTGAACACCGGGGAGCTGTTTTTT CAISEGTGLNTGELFF
TRBJ1-2 NA NA TRBV9 TGTGCCAGCAGCCCCCCGGAGGTCCAAGTAGCTAACTATGGCTACAACTTC CASSPPEVQVANYGYNF
TRBJ2-1 many TRBD2 TRBV7-2 TGTGCCAGCAGCTTCGGTCTAGCGGGAAACAATGAGCAGTTCTTC CASSFGLAGNNEQFF
TRBJ2-5 many NA TRBV20-1 TGCAGTGCTAAGTGGGGTATGGAGACCCAGTACTTC CSAKWGMETQYF
TRBJ2-5 few NA TRBV5-1 TGCGCCAGCAGCTTGGTTCCGGGGCGAGAGACCCAGTACTTC CASSLVPGRETQYF
TRBJ1-1 NA TRBD1 TRBV5-1 TGCGCCAGCAGCCCTGACAGGGGGCCCCTTAACACTGAAGCTTTCTTT CASSPDRGPLNTEAFF